Shown below are 5 T cell receptor beta chains from a single sample sequenced in a study of T cell repertoires in cytomegalovirus infection. In TCRdb, the reads were re-called with MiXCR into one record per CDR3 protein. The repertoire holds 510,000 or so distinct CDR3 sequences, with 26% as singletons. Source material: PBMCs. The receptors shown here come from a human donor in good health (CMV status not recorded). Some clones in this sample may be carry-over from other donors' samples.

A remark on this clonotype: A much bigger clone sits one base away, suggesting this may be a read error. The chain carries TRBV7-8 and TRBJ2-1, with TRBD2 matching over 10 bases. V gave up 5 bases and J gave up 6 bases; unmatched junction bases: 7. This CDR3 contains 15 residues. The germline gives CDR1 SGHVS, CDR2 FQNEAQ. The CDR3 region is CASSLTSGVVNEQFF. The CDR3 nucleotides read TGTGCCAGCAGCCTTACTAGCGGGGTGGTCAATGAGCAGTTCTTC. Variable domain in full (rest from reference TRBV7-8 and TRBJ2-1): GAGVSQSPRYKVAKRGQDVALRCDPISGHVSLFWYQQALGQGPEFLTYFQNEAQLDKSGLPSDRFFAERPEGSVSTLKIQRTQQEDSAVYLCASSLTSGVVNEQFFGPGTRLTVL.

The V and J genes are TRBV5-6 and TRBJ2-7, with 7 bases aligning to TRBD1. This CDR3 has 14 amino acids. The V gene end was trimmed by 3 bases and the J gene end by 6 bases; junction bases not matched to a gene: 9. Germline V gene sequence: CDR1 SGHDT, CDR2 YYEEEE. CDR3 residues: CASSYRGLLGEQYV. CDR3 in DNA: TGTGCCAGCAGCTACAGGGGCCTGCTCGGCGAGCAGTACGTC.

The rearrangement links TRBV6-2 or TRBV6-3 to TRBJ2-3; TRBD1 is a possible D gene (6 bases). Trimming left V 9 bases short and J 1 base short, with 23 bases between. The CDR3 is made up of 17 amino acids. The V gene's germline CDR1 is MNHEY and CDR2 SVGEGT. The CDR3 region is CASIGSGHRYGTDTQYF. DNA for the CDR3: TGTGCCAGTATCGGCTCGGGACATAGGTATGGCACAGATACGCAGTATTTT.

This clonotype was seen many times. This chain uses TRBV6-2 or TRBV6-3 with TRBJ2-7; D is unresolved. CDR1 and CDR2 from the germline V gene are MNHEY and SVGEGT. CDR3 length: 11 residues. With 5 bases removed from V and 1 base from J, the gap between germline ends came to 3 bases. The CDR3 bases are TGTGCCAGCAGTAATTCCTACGAGCAGTACGTC. Its protein is CASSNSYEQYV.

The chain is built from TRBV12-3 or TRBV12-4 and TRBJ1-5; no reliable D call. With 6 bases removed from V and 0 bases from J, the gap between germline ends came to 15 bases. The CDR3 loop spans 16 amino acids. The CDR3 protein is CASSPDKRDSNQPQHF. The CDR3 region has the DNA TGTGCCAGCAGCCCTGACAAGCGCGATAGCAATCAGCCCCAGCATTTT.